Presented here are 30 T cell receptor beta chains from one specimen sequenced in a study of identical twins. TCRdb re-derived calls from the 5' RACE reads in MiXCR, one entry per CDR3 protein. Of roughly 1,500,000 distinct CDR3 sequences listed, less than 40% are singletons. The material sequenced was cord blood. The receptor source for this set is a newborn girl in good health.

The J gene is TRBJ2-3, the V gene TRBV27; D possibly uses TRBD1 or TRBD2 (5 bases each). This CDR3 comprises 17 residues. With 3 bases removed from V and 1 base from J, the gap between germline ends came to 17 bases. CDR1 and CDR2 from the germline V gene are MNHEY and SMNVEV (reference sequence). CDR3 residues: CASSFLSGSRGTDTQYF. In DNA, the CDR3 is TGTGCCAGCAGTTTCTTATCAGGGAGTAGGGGCACAGATACGCAGTATTTT.

The CDR3 reads CSARDLGGSGNEQFF. The CDR3 coding sequence is TGCAGTGCTAGAGATCTGGGCGGGAGCGGCAATGAGCAGTTCTTC. The J gene is TRBJ2-1, the V gene TRBV20-1, with 7 bases aligning to TRBD2. CDR3 length: 15 amino acids. With V trimmed by 0 bases and J by 6 bases, 8 bases remained unmatched. From germline, CDR1 is DFQATT and CDR2 SNEGSKA (reference sequence).

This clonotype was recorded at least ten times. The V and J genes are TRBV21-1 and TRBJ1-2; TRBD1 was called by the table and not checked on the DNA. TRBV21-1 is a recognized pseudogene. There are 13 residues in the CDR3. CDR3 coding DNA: TGTGCCAGCAGCTACGAGACAGAAAATGGCTACACCTTC. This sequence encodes CASSYETENGYTF.

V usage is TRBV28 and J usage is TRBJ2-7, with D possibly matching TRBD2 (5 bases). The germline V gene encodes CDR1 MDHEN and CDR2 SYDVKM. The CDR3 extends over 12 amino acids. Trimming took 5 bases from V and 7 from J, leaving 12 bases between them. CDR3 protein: CASSGGYNEQYF. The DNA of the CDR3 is TGTGCCAGCAGTGGAGGATACAATGAGCAGTACTTC.

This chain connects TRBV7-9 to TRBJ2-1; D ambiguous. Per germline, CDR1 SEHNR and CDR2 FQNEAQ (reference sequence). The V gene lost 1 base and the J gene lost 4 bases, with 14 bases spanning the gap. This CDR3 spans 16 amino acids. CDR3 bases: TGTGCCAGCAGCTTAGGTGCAGTGTCCTTTTACAATGAGCAGTTCTTC. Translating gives CASSLGAVSFYNEQFF.

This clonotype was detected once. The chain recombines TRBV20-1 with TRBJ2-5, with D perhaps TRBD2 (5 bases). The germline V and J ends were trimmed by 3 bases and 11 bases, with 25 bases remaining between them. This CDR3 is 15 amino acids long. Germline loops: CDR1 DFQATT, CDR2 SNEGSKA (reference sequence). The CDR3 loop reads CSARYFGLSLNEQYF. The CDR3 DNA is TGCAGTGCTAGGTATTTCGGACTGTCGCTCAATGAGCAGTACTTC.

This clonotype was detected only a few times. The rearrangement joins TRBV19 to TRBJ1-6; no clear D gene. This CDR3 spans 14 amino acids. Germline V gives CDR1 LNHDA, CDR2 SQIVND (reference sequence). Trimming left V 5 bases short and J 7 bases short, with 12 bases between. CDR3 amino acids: CASSAGQPNSPLHF. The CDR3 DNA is TGTGCCAGTAGTGCGGGTCAGCCCAATTCACCCCTCCACTTT.

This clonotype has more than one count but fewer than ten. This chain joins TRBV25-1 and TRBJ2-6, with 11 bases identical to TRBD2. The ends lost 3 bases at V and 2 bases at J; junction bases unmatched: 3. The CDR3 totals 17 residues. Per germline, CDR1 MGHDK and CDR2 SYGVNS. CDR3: CASSDDSGGAGANVLTF. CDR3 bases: TGTGCCAGCAGTGATGATAGCGGGGGGGCTGGGGCCAACGTCCTGACTTTC.

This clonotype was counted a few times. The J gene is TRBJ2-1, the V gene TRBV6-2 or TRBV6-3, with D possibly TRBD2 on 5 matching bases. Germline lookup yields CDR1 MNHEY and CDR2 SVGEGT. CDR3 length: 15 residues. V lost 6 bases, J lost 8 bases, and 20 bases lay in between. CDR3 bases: TGTGCCAGCAGCCTCGGACTCCTAATGGTCGATGAGCAGTTCTTC. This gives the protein CASSLGLLMVDEQFF.

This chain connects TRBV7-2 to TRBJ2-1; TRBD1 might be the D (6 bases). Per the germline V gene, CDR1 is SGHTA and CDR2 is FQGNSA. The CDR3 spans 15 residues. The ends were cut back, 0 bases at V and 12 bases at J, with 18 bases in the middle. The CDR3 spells CASSLAVGATTGQFF. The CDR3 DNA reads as TGTGCCAGCAGCTTAGCCGTGGGGGCGACAACGGGGCAGTTCTTC.

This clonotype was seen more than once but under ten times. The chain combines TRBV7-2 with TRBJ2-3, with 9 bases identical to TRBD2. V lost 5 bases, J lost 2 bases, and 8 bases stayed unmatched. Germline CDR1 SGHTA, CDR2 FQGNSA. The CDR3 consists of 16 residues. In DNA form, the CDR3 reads TGTGCCAGCAGCCTAAGACTAGCGGAGTCCACAGATACGCAGTATTTT. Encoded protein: CASSLRLAESTDTQYF.

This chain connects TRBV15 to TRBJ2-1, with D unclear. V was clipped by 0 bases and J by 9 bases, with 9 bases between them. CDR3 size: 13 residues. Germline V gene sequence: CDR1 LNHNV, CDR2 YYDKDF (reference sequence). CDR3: CATSREMQTEQFF. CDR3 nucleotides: TGTGCCACCAGCAGAGAAATGCAGACTGAGCAGTTCTTC.

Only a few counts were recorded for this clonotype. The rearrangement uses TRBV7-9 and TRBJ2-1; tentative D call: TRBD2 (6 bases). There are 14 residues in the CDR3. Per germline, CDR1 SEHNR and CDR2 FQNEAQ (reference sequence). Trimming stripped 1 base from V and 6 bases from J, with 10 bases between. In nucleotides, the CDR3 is TGTGCCAGCAGCTTAGGGGCTAGCGCCAATGAGCAGTTCTTC. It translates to CASSLGASANEQFF.

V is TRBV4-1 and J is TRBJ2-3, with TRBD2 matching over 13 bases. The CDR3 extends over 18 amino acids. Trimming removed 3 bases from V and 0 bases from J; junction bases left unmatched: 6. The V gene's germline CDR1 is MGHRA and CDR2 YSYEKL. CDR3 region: CASSQRTSGGSSTDTQYF. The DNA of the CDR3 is TGCGCCAGCAGCCAGAGGACTAGCGGGGGCTCTAGCACAGATACGCAGTATTTT.

The CDR3 DNA is TGTGCCATACCCCAGGGGGCGAACACCGGGGAGCTGTTTTTT. It encodes CAIPQGANTGELFF. The genes are TRBV12-3 or TRBV12-4 and TRBJ2-2, with 7 bases fitting TRBD1. The ends lost 10 bases at V and 0 bases at J; junction bases unmatched: 5. This CDR3 is 14 amino acids long.

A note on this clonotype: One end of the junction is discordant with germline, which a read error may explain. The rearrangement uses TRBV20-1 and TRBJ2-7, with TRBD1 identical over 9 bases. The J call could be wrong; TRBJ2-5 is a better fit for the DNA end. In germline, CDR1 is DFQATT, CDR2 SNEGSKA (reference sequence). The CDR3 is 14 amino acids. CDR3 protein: CSAREGQGQGTQYF. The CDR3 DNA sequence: TGCAGTGCTAGAGAGGGACAGGGCCAAGGGACCCAGTACTTC.

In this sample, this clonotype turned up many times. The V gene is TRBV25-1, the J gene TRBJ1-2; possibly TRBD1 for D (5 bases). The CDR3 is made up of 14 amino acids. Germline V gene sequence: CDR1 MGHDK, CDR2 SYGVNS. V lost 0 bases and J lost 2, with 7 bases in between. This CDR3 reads CASSEYGGNYGYTF. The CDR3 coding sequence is TGTGCCAGCAGTGAATACGGGGGGAACTATGGCTACACCTTC.

The CDR3 loop reads CASSPDNGVDTQYF. CDR3 coding DNA: TGCGCCAGCAGCCCCGATAACGGGGTAGATACGCAGTATTTT. The chain combines TRBV5-1 with TRBJ2-3; D possibly corresponds to TRBD2 (5 bases). Germline V gene sequence: CDR1 SGHRS, CDR2 YFSETQ. This CDR3 spans 14 amino acids. V lost 4 bases, J lost 5 bases, and 14 bases lay in between.

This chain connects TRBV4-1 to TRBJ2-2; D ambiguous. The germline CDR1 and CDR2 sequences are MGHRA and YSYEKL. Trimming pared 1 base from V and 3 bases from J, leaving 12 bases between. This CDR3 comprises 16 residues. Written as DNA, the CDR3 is TGCGCCAGCAGCCAAGTGAGTAGGCCTTACACCGGGGAGCTGTTTTTT. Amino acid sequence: CASSQVSRPYTGELFF.

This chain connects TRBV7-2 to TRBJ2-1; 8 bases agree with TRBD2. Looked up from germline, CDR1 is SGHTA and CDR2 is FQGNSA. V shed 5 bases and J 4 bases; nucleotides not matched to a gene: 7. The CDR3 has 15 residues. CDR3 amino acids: CASSLTSGQYNEQFF. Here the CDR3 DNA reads TGTGCCAGCAGCCTCACTAGCGGCCAGTACAATGAGCAGTTCTTC.

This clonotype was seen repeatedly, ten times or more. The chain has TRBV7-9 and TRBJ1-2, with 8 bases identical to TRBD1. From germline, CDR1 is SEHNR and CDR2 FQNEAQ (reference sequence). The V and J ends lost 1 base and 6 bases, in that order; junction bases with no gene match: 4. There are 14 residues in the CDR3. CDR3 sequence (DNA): TGTGCCAGCAGCTTAGGAGGGACAGGCAATGGCTACACCTTC. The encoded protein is CASSLGGTGNGYTF. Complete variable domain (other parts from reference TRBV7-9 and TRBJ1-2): DTGVSQNPRHKITKRGQNVTFRCDPISEHNRLYWYRQTLGQGPEFLTYFQNEAQLEKSRLLSDRFSAERPKGSFSTLEIQRTEQGDSAMYLCASSLGGTGNGYTFGSGTRLTVV.

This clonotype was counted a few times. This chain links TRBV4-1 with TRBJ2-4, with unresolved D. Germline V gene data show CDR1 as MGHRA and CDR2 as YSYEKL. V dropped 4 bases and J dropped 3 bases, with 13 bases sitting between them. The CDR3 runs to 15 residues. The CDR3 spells CASSPLPMGKNIQYF. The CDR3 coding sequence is TGCGCCAGCAGCCCACTCCCAATGGGCAAAAACATTCAGTACTTC.

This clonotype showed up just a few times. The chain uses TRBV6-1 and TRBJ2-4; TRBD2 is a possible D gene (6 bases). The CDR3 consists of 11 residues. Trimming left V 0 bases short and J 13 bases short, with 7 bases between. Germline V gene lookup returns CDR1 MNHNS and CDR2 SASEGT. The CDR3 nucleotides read TGTGCCAGCAGTGAAGCAGGAGGGCAGTACTTC. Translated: CASSEAGGQYF.

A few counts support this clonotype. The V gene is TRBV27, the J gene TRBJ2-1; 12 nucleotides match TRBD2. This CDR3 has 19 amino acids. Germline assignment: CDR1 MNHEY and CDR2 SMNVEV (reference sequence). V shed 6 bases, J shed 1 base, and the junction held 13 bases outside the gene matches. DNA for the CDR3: TGTGCCAGCAGCCGACCGACTAGCGGGAGAAGGTTGTCCTACAATGAGCAGTTCTTC. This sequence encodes CASSRPTSGRRLSYNEQFF.

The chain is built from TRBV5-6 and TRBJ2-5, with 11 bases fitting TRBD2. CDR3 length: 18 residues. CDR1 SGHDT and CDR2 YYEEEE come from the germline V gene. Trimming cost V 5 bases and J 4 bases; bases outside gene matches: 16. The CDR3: CASRPLAGGPRAAETQYF. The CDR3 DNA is TGTGCCAGCAGACCATTAGCGGGAGGGCCTAGGGCAGCAGAGACCCAGTACTTC. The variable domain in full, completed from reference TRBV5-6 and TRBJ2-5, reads DAGVTQSPTHLIKTRGQQVTLRCSPKSGHDTVSWYQQALGQGPQFIFQYYEEEERQRGNFPDRFSGHQFPNYSSELNVNALLLGDSALYLCASRPLAGGPRAAETQYFGPGTRLLVL.

The CDR3 DNA follows: TGTGCCAGCTCACCATCATCAGAAGCTTTCTTT. This translates into CASSPSSEAFF. The chain joins TRBV18 to TRBJ1-1; D uncertain. Trimming removed 2 bases at V and 8 bases at J, with 6 bases between. The length of the CDR3 is 11 residues. Germline V gene lookup returns CDR1 KGHSH and CDR2 LQKENI. The variable domain in full, with the rest retrieved from reference TRBV18 and TRBJ1-1, is NAGVMQNPRHLVRRRGQEARLRCSPMKGHSHVYWYRQLPEEGLKFMVYLQKENIIDESGMPKERFSAEFPKEGPSILRIQQVVRGDSAAYFCASSPSSEAFFGQGTRLTVV.

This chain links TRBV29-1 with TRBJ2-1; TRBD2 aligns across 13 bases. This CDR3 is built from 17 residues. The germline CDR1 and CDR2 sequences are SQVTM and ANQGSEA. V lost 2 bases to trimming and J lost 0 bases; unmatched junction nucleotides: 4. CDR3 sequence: CSVETSGRAYSYNEQFF. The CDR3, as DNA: TGCAGCGTTGAAACTAGCGGGAGGGCTTACTCCTACAATGAGCAGTTCTTC.

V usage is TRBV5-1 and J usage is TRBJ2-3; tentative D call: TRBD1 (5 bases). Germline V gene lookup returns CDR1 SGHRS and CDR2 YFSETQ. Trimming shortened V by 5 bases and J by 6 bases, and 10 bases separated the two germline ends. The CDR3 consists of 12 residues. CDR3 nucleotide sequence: TGCGCCAGCAGTAAGGGGAAGGATACGCAGTATTTT. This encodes CASSKGKDTQYF.

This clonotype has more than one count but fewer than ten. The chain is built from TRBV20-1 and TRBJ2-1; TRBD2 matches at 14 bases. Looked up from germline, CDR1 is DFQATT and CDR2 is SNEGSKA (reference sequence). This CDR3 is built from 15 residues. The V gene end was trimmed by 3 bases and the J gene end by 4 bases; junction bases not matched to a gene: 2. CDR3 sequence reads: CSARGLAGEYNEQFF. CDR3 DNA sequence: TGCAGTGCTAGGGGACTAGCGGGGGAATACAATGAGCAGTTCTTC.

CDR3 nucleotides: TGTGCCATCAGCTGGGACAGGGACACTGAAGCTTTCTTT. Protein: CAISWDRDTEAFF. This chain connects TRBV10-3 to TRBJ1-1, with 9 nucleotides matching TRBD1. V gave up 6 bases and J gave up 3 bases; unmatched junction bases: 2. Germline CDR1 ENHRY, CDR2 SYGVKD. This CDR3 spans 13 amino acids.